This is a list of T cell receptor beta chains from one sample in a study of radiation and T cells in renal cell carcinoma. TCRdb's copy holds only in-frame clones and misses some; the assay was immunoSEQ multiplex PCR. The profile shows roughly 80,000 clones, 80% to 90% of them singletons. The starting material was blood, obtained from a patient whose treatment included radiotherapy and nephrectomy. The receptors shown here come from a woman between 45 and 65 years old with renal cell carcinoma. Both conserved end residues are part of each CDR3. Not every row has a clone size; where given, it reads once, few, many or a size class.

j_gene | v_gene | abundance | CDR3aa
TRBJ2-5 | TRBV28 | - | CASSPRTSVKTQYF
TRBJ2-7 | TRBV7-9 | - | CASSGVGEQYF
TRBJ1-3 | TRBV7-9 | - | CASSLVAGTGNTIYF
TRBJ1-1 | TRBV10-3 | - | CAISESTGGPTEAFF
- | TRBV7-9 | - | CASSLALDEQYF
TRBJ2-5 | TRBV28 | once | CASSWDPKTQYF
TRBJ2-7 | TRBV5-1 | - | CASRRGLAGAYEQYF
TRBJ2-7 | TRBV9 | - | CASSVGGGPYEQYF
TRBJ1-1 | TRBV6-1 | - | CASSEGGQGVLAFF
TRBJ2-3 | TRBV9 | - | CASSFGLAVASTDTQYF
TRBJ1-6 | TRBV19 | - | CASNPTGGISPLHF
TRBJ2-7 | TRBV7-2 | - | CASSQGAGVDYEQYF
TRBJ1-2 | TRBV6-1 | once | CASSEHRPKVGYTF
TRBJ2-2 | TRBV5-6 | - | CASTLSRQINGELFF